The following is a T cell receptor (beta chain) sequence with its context. The antigen remains unidentified. The CDR3 runs 14 residues. Germline CDR1 is SGHAT and CDR2 is FQNNGV. V shed 2 bases and J 12 bases; nucleotides not matched to a gene: 8. Barcoded TCR alpha and TCR beta cDNA libraries with UMIs came from 5'RACE using constant-segment primers. TCRdb ran MiXCR on the 5' RACE reads and lists one entry per CDR3 protein. The sample lists under 250,000 distinct CDR3 sequences; approximately 15% were seen once. This entry comes from a study of T-cell memory formation after mild COVID-19. The study, taken as a whole, reports: Pre-infection memory carried some responding clones, suggesting that cross-reactive memory joined. The second-wave clones peaking on day 37 were not confirmed as SARS-CoV-2-specific.

The sequenced sample consisted of PBMCs or a T cell subset sorted from them (not recorded which). V and J are TRBV11-2 and TRBJ2-7, with TRBD2 matching over 12 bases. The receptor's source is an adult woman who had mild COVID-19 (a few samples of this study predate the infection). Cell type and time point are not known. The CDR3 loop is CASSLNRASGRAYF. The CDR3, as DNA: TGTGCCAGCAGCTTAAATCGGGCTAGCGGGAGGGCGTACTTC.